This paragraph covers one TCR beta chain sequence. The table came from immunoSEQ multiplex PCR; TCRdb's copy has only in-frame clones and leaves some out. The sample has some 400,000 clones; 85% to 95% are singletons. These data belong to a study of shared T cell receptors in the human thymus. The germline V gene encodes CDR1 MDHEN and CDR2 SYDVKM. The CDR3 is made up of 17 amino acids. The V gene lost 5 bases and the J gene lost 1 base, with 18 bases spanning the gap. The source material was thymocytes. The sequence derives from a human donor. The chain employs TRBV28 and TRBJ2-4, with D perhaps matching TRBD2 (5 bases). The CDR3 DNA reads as TGTGCCAGCAGTGGACTCTACGGGATCGCGGCCAAAAACATTCAGTACTTC. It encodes CASSGLYGIAAKNIQYF.